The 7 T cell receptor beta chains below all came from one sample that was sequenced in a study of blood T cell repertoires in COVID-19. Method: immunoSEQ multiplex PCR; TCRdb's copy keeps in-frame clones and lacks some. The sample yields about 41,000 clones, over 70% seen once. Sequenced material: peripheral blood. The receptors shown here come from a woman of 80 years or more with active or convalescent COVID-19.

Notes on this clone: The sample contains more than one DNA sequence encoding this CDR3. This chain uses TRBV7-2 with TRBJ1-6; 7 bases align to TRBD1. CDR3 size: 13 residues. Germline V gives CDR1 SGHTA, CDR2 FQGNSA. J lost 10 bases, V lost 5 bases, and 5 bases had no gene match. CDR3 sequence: CASSLQGGSPLHF. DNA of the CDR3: TGTGCCAGCAGCCTCCAGGGGGGCTCACCCCTCCACTTT.

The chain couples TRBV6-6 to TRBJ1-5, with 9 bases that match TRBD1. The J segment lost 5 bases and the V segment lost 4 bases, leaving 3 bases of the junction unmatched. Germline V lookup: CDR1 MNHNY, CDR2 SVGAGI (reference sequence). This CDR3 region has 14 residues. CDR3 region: CASSWGQGDQPQHF. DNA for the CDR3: TGTGCCAGCAGTTGGGGACAGGGCGATCAGCCCCAGCATTTT.

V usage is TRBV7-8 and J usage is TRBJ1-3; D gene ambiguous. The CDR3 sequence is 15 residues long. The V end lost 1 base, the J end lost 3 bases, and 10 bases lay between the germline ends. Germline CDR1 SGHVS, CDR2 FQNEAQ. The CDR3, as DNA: TGTGCCAGCAGCTTAGGACGGCGGGTTGGAAACACCATATATTTT. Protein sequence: CASSLGRRVGNTIYF.

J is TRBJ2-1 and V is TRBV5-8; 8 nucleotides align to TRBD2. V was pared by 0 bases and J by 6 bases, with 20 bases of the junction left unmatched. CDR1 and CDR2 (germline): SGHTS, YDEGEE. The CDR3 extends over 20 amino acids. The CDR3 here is CASSLAGPGLGGGRSNEQFF. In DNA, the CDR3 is TGTGCCAGCAGCTTGGCGGGCCCAGGCCTGGGAGGCGGGAGGAGCAATGAGCAGTTCTTC.

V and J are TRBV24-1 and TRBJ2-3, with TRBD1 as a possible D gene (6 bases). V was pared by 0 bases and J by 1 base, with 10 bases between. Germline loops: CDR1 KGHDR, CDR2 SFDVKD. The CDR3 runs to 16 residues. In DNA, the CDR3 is TGTGCCACCAGTGATTTGTACAGGGACGGCACAGATACGCAGTATTTT. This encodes CATSDLYRDGTDTQYF.

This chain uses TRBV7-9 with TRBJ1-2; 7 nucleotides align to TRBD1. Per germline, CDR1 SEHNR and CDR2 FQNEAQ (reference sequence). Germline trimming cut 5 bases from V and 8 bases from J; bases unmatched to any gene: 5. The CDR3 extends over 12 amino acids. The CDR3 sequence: CASSLTGDGYTF. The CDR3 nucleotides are TGTGCCAGCAGCCTCACAGGGGACGGCTACACCTTC.

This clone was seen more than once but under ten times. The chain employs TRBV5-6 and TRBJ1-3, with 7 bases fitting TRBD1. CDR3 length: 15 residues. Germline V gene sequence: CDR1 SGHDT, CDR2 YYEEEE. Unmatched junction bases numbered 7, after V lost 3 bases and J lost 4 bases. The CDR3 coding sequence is TGTGCCAGCAGCTATTGGACAGGTCTCGGAAACACCATATATTTT. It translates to CASSYWTGLGNTIYF.